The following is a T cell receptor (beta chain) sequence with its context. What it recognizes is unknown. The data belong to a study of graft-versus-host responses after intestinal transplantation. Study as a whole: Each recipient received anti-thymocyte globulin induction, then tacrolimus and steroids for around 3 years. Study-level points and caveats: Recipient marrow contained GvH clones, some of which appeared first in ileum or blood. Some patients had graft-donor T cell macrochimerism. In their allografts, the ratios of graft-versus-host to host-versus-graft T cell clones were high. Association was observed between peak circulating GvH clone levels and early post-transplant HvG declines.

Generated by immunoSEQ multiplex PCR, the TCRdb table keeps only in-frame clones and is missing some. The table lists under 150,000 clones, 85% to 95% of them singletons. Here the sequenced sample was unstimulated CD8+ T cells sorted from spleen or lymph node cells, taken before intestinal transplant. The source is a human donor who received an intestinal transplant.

CDR3 residues: CASSVVEGMNTEAFF. The CDR3 nucleotides are TGTGCCAGCAGCGTAGTCGAGGGGATGAACACTGAAGCTTTCTTT. The chain carries TRBV9 and TRBJ1-1; a possible D gene is TRBD1 (5 bases). Germline V CDR1 and CDR2: SGDLS, YYNGEE. The CDR3 totals 15 residues. Trimming stripped 0 bases from V and 0 bases from J, with 9 bases between.